A selection of T cell receptor beta chains follows, all from one sample in a study of beta chain features in type 1 diabetes. Sequencing used immunoSEQ multiplex PCR; TCRdb keeps in-frame clones, though not all of them. In the table there are more than 300,000 clones, 7% to 10% of which are singletons. The material sequenced was central memory CD4+ T cells from blood. All receptors derive from a man aged 30-40 years with type 1 diabetes. The CDR3 runs from the conserved cysteine through the conserved F or W. Each record gives: V gene, J gene, clone size, D gene, CDR3 protein, CDR3 DNA. A D gene is named only where the DNA matches it firmly. Some rows mark clone size as missing; the rest say once, few, many or name a class of expanded clone.

V: TRBV11-2; J: TRBJ2-2; size: few; D: -; CDR3: CASRSAVNTGELFF; DNA: TGTGCCAGCAGGTCGGCGGTGAACACCGGGGAGCTGTTTTTT
V: TRBV29-1; J: TRBJ2-3; size: -; D: TRBD2; CDR3: CSVGSGGSTDTQYF; DNA: TGCAGCGTTGGTAGCGGGGGGAGCACAGATACGCAGTATTTT
V: TRBV6-5; J: TRBJ2-7; size: -; D: -; CDR3: CASTPGKVYEQYF; DNA: TGTGCCAGCACGCCAGGGAAAGTCTACGAGCAGTACTTC
V: TRBV27; J: TRBJ1-6; size: few; D: -; CDR3: CASKGNNSPLHF; DNA: TGTGCCAGCAAGGGGAATAATTCACCCCTCCACTTT
V: TRBV19; J: TRBJ1-6; size: few; D: -; CDR3: CASRSQGSESPLHF; DNA: TGTGCCAGTAGAAGTCAGGGGTCAGAATCACCCCTCCACTTT
V: TRBV7-9; J: TRBJ2-7; size: few; D: -; CDR3: CASSRTSYEQYF; DNA: TGTGCCAGCAGCCGGACGTCCTACGAGCAGTACTTC
V: TRBV7-9; J: TRBJ1-5; size: many; D: -; CDR3: CASSLEERGGVGQPQHF; DNA: TGTGCCAGCAGCCTGGAAGAAAGGGGCGGGGTTGGGCAGCCCCAGCATTTT
V: TRBV9; J: TRBJ2-2; size: few; D: -; CDR3: CASSATDQRVGELFF; DNA: TGTGCCAGCAGCGCGACAGATCAGAGGGTCGGGGAGCTGTTTTTT
V: TRBV28; J: TRBJ1-1; size: few; D: -; CDR3: CASSLDTEAFF; DNA: TGTGCCAGCAGTTTGGACACTGAAGCTTTCTTT
V: TRBV5-4; J: TRBJ2-5; size: -; D: -; CDR3: CASSSQKTGVGIQETQYF; DNA: TGTGCCAGCAGCTCGCAAAAGACGGGAGTGGGGATACAAGAGACCCAGTACTTC
V: TRBV30; J: TRBJ1-1; size: few; D: -; CDR3: CAWSPWDTEAFF; DNA: TGTGCCTGGAGTCCCTGGGACACTGAAGCTTTCTTT
V: TRBV25-1; J: TRBJ2-5; size: few; D: -; CDR3: CASSEYQETQYF; DNA: TGTGCCAGCAGTGAGTACCAAGAGACCCAGTACTTC
V: TRBV18; J: TRBJ1-3; size: few; D: -; CDR3: CASSPASPNSGNTIYF; DNA: TGTGCCAGCTCACCAGCCAGCCCGAACTCTGGAAACACCATATATTTT
V: TRBV5-1; J: TRBJ2-5; size: -; D: -; CDR3: CASSDQGQYQETQYF; DNA: TGCGCCAGCAGCGACCAAGGACAGTACCAAGAGACCCAGTACTTC
V: TRBV4-3; J: TRBJ2-3; size: -; D: -; CDR3: CASSQGTRDLRTDTQYF; DNA: TGCGCCAGCAGCCAAGGCACCCGGGACCTTCGCACAGATACGCAGTATTTT
V: TRBV5-6; J: TRBJ1-4; size: -; D: -; CDR3: CASSVQGHNEKLFF; DNA: TGTGCCAGCAGTGTACAGGGTCATAATGAAAAACTGTTTTTT
V: TRBV2; J: TRBJ1-4; size: many; D: -; CDR3: CASSEQGQNEKLFF; DNA: TGTGCCAGCAGTGAACAGGGCCAAAATGAAAAACTGTTTTTT
V: TRBV9; J: TRBJ2-4; size: -; D: -; CDR3: CASSVGGSKNIQYF; DNA: TGTGCCAGCAGCGTAGGGGGGTCCAAAAACATTCAGTACTTC
V: TRBV30; J: TRBJ1-2; size: -; D: -; CDR3: CAWSSGGGYTF; DNA: TGTGCCTGGAGTTCGGGTGGAGGCTACACCTTC
V: TRBV7-2; J: TRBJ2-7; size: few; D: -; CDR3: CASTLRGNEQYF; DNA: TGTGCCAGCACCTTACGAGGAAACGAGCAGTACTTC
V: TRBV6-5; J: TRBJ2-1; size: -; D: -; CDR3: CASSYSRGQGLNEQFF; DNA: TGTGCCAGCAGTTACTCGAGGGGCCAGGGATTGAATGAGCAGTTCTTC
V: TRBV19; J: TRBJ2-1; size: -; D: TRBD1; CDR3: CASSSEGTGSNNEQFF; DNA: TGTGCCAGTAGCTCCGAAGGGACAGGGAGCAACAATGAGCAGTTCTTC
V: TRBV4-1; J: TRBJ1-2; size: -; D: TRBD1; CDR3: CASSQAVGQGYGYTF; DNA: TGCGCCAGCAGCCAAGCCGTCGGACAGGGCTATGGCTACACCTTC
V: TRBV6-6; J: TRBJ2-2; size: few; D: -; CDR3: CASSYPITGELFF; DNA: TGTGCCAGCAGTTACCCTATAACCGGGGAGCTGTTTTTT
V: TRBV11-2; J: TRBJ2-2; size: few; D: TRBD2; CDR3: CASSGNSGGSLGELFF; DNA: TGTGCCAGCAGCGGGAACAGCGGGGGGTCACTTGGGGAGCTGTTTTTT
V: TRBV11-2; J: TRBJ2-2; size: -; D: -; CDR3: CASSLTRGGELFF; DNA: TGTGCCAGCAGCTTAACCCGGGGCGGGGAGCTGTTTTTT
V: TRBV7-9; J: TRBJ1-1; size: many; D: -; CDR3: CASSLGRGRNTEAFF; DNA: TGTGCCAGCAGCTTAGGGAGGGGAAGGAACACTGAAGCTTTCTTT
V: TRBV7-2; J: TRBJ1-1; size: few; D: -; CDR3: CASSLRGDLNTEAFF; DNA: TGTGCCAGCAGCTTAAGAGGAGACTTGAACACTGAAGCTTTCTTT
V: TRBV5-4; J: TRBJ2-5; size: few; D: TRBD2; CDR3: CASSRSGAFQETQYF; DNA: TGTGCCAGCAGCCGTAGCGGGGCCTTTCAAGAGACCCAGTACTTC
V: TRBV7-9; J: TRBJ2-2; size: few; D: -; CDR3: CASSWATGELFF; DNA: TGTGCCAGCAGCTGGGCCACCGGGGAGCTGTTTTTT
V: TRBV7-2; J: TRBJ2-2; size: -; D: TRBD1; CDR3: CASSPYYTGTGGTGELFF; DNA: TGTGCCAGCAGCCCGTACTACACCGGGACAGGCGGCACCGGGGAGCTGTTTTTT
V: TRBV6-5; J: TRBJ1-5; size: few; D: -; CDR3: CASSWDSNQPQHF; DNA: TGTGCCAGCAGTTGGGATAGCAATCAGCCCCAGCATTTT
V: TRBV5-1; J: TRBJ2-1; size: -; D: TRBD2; CDR3: CASSVLGPGLAGSNEQFF; DNA: TGCGCCAGCAGCGTACTTGGACCGGGACTAGCGGGATCCAATGAGCAGTTCTTC
V: TRBV29-1; J: TRBJ2-2; size: -; D: -; CDR3: CSGGQQNTGELFF; DNA: TGCAGCGGTGGACAGCAGAATACCGGGGAGCTGTTTTTT
V: TRBV5-1; J: TRBJ2-1; size: many; D: TRBD2; CDR3: CASSPELAGDNEQFF; DNA: TGCGCCAGCAGTCCTGAACTAGCGGGGGACAATGAGCAGTTCTTC
V: TRBV7-2; J: TRBJ1-2; size: -; D: -; CDR3: CASSLDVVGYTF; DNA: TGTGCCAGCAGCTTAGATGTGGTGGGCTACACCTTC
V: TRBV7-9; J: TRBJ1-2; size: -; D: -; CDR3: CASTLRSEPGTGGYTF; DNA: TGTGCCAGCACCCTTAGGTCAGAACCCGGGACGGGAGGCTACACCTTC
V: TRBV30; J: TRBJ1-6; size: few; D: -; CDR3: CAWSVQDSTTSPLHF; DNA: TGTGCCTGGAGTGTGCAGGACTCCACCACGTCACCCCTCCACTTT
V: TRBV9; J: TRBJ2-5; size: -; D: -; CDR3: CASSVDPTGETQYF; DNA: TGTGCCAGCAGCGTAGATCCGACAGGCGAGACCCAGTACTTC
V: TRBV7-9; J: TRBJ1-4; size: few; D: TRBD1; CDR3: CASSPDRDNEKLFF; DNA: TGTGCCAGCAGCCCCGACAGGGACAATGAAAAACTGTTTTTT
V: TRBV7-8; J: TRBJ2-7; size: -; D: TRBD2; CDR3: CASSSGTSGLNYEQYF; DNA: TGTGCCAGCAGTTCCGGGACTAGCGGGTTAAACTACGAGCAGTACTTC
V: TRBV30; J: TRBJ2-7; size: many; D: -; CDR3: CAWTDLYEQYF; DNA: TGTGCCTGGACGGACCTCTACGAGCAGTACTTC